One TCR beta chain is described in this entry. Its binding antigen is unknown. No qualities accompany the bases; no much larger clone lies one base away. This sample was included in a study of CD8+CD57+ T cells in acquired aplastic anemia listed by TCRdb under 2018. The study in broad terms: Extracted DNA from sorted CD4+ and CD8+ cells averaged approximately 3 ug, ranging from roughly 0.2 to 30 ug. CD8+CD57+ expansion was defined as a frequency above the mean frequency observed in healthy subjects.

The CDR3 contains 15 residues, cysteine and phenylalanine counted. Of all the DNA, just the CDR3 is kept, 45 bases in frame from base 1. A distance of 8 bases separates the germline ends of V and J, which lose 0 bases and 0 bases respectively. General conclusions and limits of the study: CD8+ Simpson's diversity did not differ significantly between patients and healthy controls (P=0.060). Although twenty-nine CD8+ CDR3 sequences were shared by patients and controls, these sequences appeared highly expressed in patients and within the immunodominant clones of patients.

Genomic DNA was used as template for profiling of TCR beta VDJ combinations and CDR3 sequences. An Illumina HiSeq 2000 was used for TCR repertoire sequencing. Per the original workflow: TRBV/TRBJ rearrangement plots, CDR3 size and DJ length profiles, and Simpson's diversity index were used to evaluate the repertoires. The most abundant DNA sequence in the deep sequencing data was taken as the immunodominant clone. CDR3 amino acid sequences were screened for sharing across subjects and were compared with published repertoires and the VDJdb database. TCRdb itself trimmed the public reads at Q25 with fastp, ran MiXCR and retained productive beta chains. Each CDR3 protein appears once, grouped with its most common genes and DNA. The V and J calls, along with clone size, are taken from TCRdb and not from the paper's own processing. For this sample there are a few hundred thousand distinct CDR3 sequences; roughly 50% appear just once. In total, the top ten clones hold about 20% of the sample.

Patients chosen for sequencing had shown expansion of CD8+CD57+ cells by flow cytometry. Every patient had severe acquired aplastic anemia, diagnosed using the International Study of Aplastic Anemia and Agranulocytosis and Camitta criteria. Patients had received no therapy at the time of blood sampling. In the study, sorted CD4+ and CD8+ blood T cells from patients with severe aplastic anemia and from healthy subjects underwent deep sequencing of TCR repertoires. Patients were enrolled in the USA under clinicaltrials.gov protocols 00001620, 01623167, 00001397, 00071045, 00081523 and 00961064. Ficoll-Paque density gradient centrifugation was used to isolate peripheral blood mononuclear cells. Before DNA extraction, CD4+ and CD8+ T cells were sorted with FACS or magnetic beads.

The V and J genes are TRBV12-3 or TRBV12-4 and TRBJ1-2; a confident D gene designation cannot be given. This TCR was recovered from a human donor with aplastic anemia. The sequencing sample was made of sorted CD4+, CD8+, or CD8+CD57+ T cells (not recorded which) from PBMCs. Here the CDR3 is given as CASSLAAEANYGYTF. Here is the DNA: TGTGCCAGCAGTTTAGCAGCGGAAGCTAACTATGGCTACACCTTC.